These 4 T cell receptor beta chains originate from one sample sequenced in a study of OX40 agonist ivuxolimab in advanced cancers. Data came from immunoSEQ multiplex PCR; TCRdb stores just in-frame clones and leaves some out. This table has under 20,000 clones, around four fifths appearing once. Sample: CD4+ or CD8+ T cells sorted from blood, taken in a trial of the OX40 agonist ivuxolimab. These receptors originate from an adult with an advanced solid tumor such as melanoma, head and neck, liver or kidney cancer.

The chain joins TRBV5-6 to TRBJ2-3; TRBD1 matches at 12 bases. The germline V gene has CDR1 SGHDT and CDR2 YYEEEE. The V segment lost 2 bases and the J segment 5 bases; nucleotides outside the gene matches: 3. The CDR3 is made up of 15 amino acids. CDR3 sequence: CASSFGTGGLDTQYF. The CDR3 DNA follows: TGTGCCAGCAGCTTTGGGACAGGGGGCTTAGATACGCAGTATTTT. The whole variable domain, remainder taken from reference TRBV5-6 and TRBJ2-3, is DAGVTQSPTHLIKTRGQQVTLRCSPKSGHDTVSWYQQALGQGPQFIFQYYEEEERQRGNFPDRFSGHQFPNYSSELNVNALLLGDSALYLCASSFGTGGLDTQYFGPGTRLTVL.

This clone has a single count. This rearrangement joins TRBV19 to TRBJ1-1; D ambiguous. The V end lost 1 base, the J end lost 3 bases, and 6 bases lay between the germline ends. Germline V lookup: CDR1 LNHDA, CDR2 SQIVND (reference sequence). There are 13 residues in the CDR3. The CDR3 spells CASSIAGYTEAFF. The CDR3 region has the DNA TGTGCCAGTAGTATAGCAGGATACACTGAAGCTTTCTTT.

The J gene is TRBJ2-7, the V gene TRBV5-1; the match to TRBD1 covers 9 bases. This CDR3 is built from 14 residues. Germline CDR1 is SGHRS and CDR2 is YFSETQ. The V gene end was trimmed by 5 bases and the J gene end by 1 base; junction bases not matched to a gene: 4. In nucleotides, the CDR3 is TGCGCCAGCAGATGGACAGGGGATTCCTACGAGCAGTACTTC. Translated: CASRWTGDSYEQYF.

This clone appeared a few times. The V call is TRBV6-5, the J call TRBJ2-2; D call uncertain. Germline CDR1 is MNHEY and CDR2 is SVGAGI. V lost 0 bases and J 7 bases, leaving 9 bases between the germline ends. The CDR3 contains 14 residues. The CDR3 spells CASSYSSTDGELFF. CDR3 DNA: TGTGCCAGCAGTTACTCGTCAACCGACGGGGAGCTGTTTTTT.